Below, one T cell receptor beta chain is given with its context. Its specificity is not known. Libraries were prepared by immunoSEQ multiplex PCR; TCRdb keeps only in-frame clonotypes and omits some of them. The data contain about 16,000 clones, roughly 84% of them seen just once; the ten biggest clones take up about 3.8%. This sample was taken from a study of graft-versus-host responses after intestinal transplantation. Study as a whole: Grafts that recipients had were multivisceral, liver-intestinal, or isolated intestinal transplants. All recipients were given anti-thymocyte globulin induction, and tacrolimus and steroids were then administered for three to four years.

CDR1 and CDR2 (germline): SGHDT, YYEEEE. This CDR3 region has 15 residues. Trimming took off 2 bases at V and 7 bases at J, with 15 bases between the two ends. Regarding the study as a whole: Some patients had graft-donor T cell macrochimerism, and their allografts showed high graft-versus-host to host-versus-graft clonal ratios.

Intraepithelial lymphocytes and lamina propria lymphocytes were released through processing of graft tissue. The material sequenced was ileum tissue, taken less than 600 days after intestinal transplantation. This receptor was taken from a human patient who received an intestinal transplant, so some T cells may come from the graft donor. The rearrangement joins TRBV5-6 to TRBJ2-2; D remains ambiguous. CDR3 region: CASSFYGRTNGELFF. CDR3 nucleotides: TGTGCCAGCAGCTTTTACGGGCGCACGAACGGGGAGCTGTTTTTT.